Listed here are 22 T cell receptor beta chains from one sample, sequenced in a study of blood T cell repertoires in COVID-19. Clones were sequenced by immunoSEQ multiplex PCR, and TCRdb holds only the in-frame ones, with some missing. The data show about 170,000 clones, roughly 84% seen once. Sequenced material: peripheral blood. All receptors derive from a woman in her sixties or seventies with COVID-19, enrolled during active disease.

The table lists this clone with a count of one. The J gene is TRBJ1-3, the V gene TRBV6-5; D is possibly TRBD1 (6 bases). V gave up 6 bases and J gave up 0 bases, with 12 bases separating them. In germline, CDR1 is MNHEY, CDR2 SVGAGI. This CDR3 is built from 15 residues. Here the CDR3 DNA reads TGTGCCAGCAGCACAGGGCTGACCTCTGGAAACACCATATATTTT. Its translation: CASSTGLTSGNTIYF.

The chain couples TRBV1 to TRBJ2-1; the table's TRBD2 call for D was not verified on the DNA. TRBV1 is listed as a pseudogene. The CDR3 totals 20 residues. The CDR3 reads CTSSQLPGMIAGDSYNEQFF. DNA of the CDR3: TGCACCAGCAGCCAACTCCCCGGCATGATAGCGGGGGACTCCTACAATGAGCAGTTCTTC.

V gene TRBV3-1 (or the pseudogene TRBV3-2) combines with J gene TRBJ2-7; 7 bases map to TRBD1. The CDR3 covers 14 residues. V was pared by 1 base and J by 2 bases, with 2 bases of the junction left unmatched. Germline CDR1 LGHDT, CDR2 YNNKEL (reference sequence). CDR3 sequence (DNA): TGTGCCAGCAGCCAAGGGACAGGAGCCTACGAGCAGTACGTC. Its protein product is CASSQGTGAYEQYV.

The chain combines TRBV12-5 with TRBJ1-1; TRBD1 matches 7 bases. The CDR3 runs 13 residues. From germline, CDR1 is LGHNT and CDR2 FRNRAP. V lost 6 bases to trimming and J lost 3 bases; unmatched junction nucleotides: 4. The CDR3 sequence: CASGRDSHTEAFF. The CDR3 nucleotides read TGTGCTAGTGGCCGGGACAGCCACACTGAAGCTTTCTTT.

The chain links TRBV6-5 to TRBJ1-2, with 7 positions matching TRBD1. The CDR3 sequence is 14 residues long. Germline V gives CDR1 MNHEY, CDR2 SVGAGI. Trimming cost V 5 bases and J 6 bases; bases outside gene matches: 9. The CDR3 region has the DNA TGTGCCAGCAGTCGTTTCGACAGGGTAAATGGCTACACCTTC. It is translated as CASSRFDRVNGYTF.

The chain recombines TRBV7-2 with TRBJ1-6, with TRBD1 as a possible D gene (6 bases). Between the trimmed V and J ends, which lost 6 bases and 5 bases, there was a span of 14 bases. The CDR3 is made up of 15 amino acids. Germline V gene data show CDR1 as SGHTA and CDR2 as FQGNSA. The CDR3 here is CASRPPTGNNSPLHF. The CDR3 DNA follows: TGTGCCAGCAGACCCCCGACAGGCAATAATTCACCCCTCCACTTT. Full variable domain (outside the CDR3, taken from reference TRBV7-2 and TRBJ1-6): GAGVSQSPSNKVTEKGKDVELRCDPISGHTALYWYRQSLGQGLEFLIYFQGNSAPDKSGLPSDRFSAERTGGSVSTLTIQRTQQEDSAVYLCASRPPTGNNSPLHFGNGTRLTVT.

This sequence joins TRBV9 and TRBJ2-1; TRBD2 agrees at 8 bases. Trimming took 0 bases from V and 3 from J; bases not matched to a gene: 11. The CDR3 extends over 18 amino acids. Germline V gene sequence: CDR1 SGDLS, CDR2 YYNGEE. The chain's CDR3 is CASSVGAPGLGLYNEQFF. Written as DNA, the CDR3 is TGTGCCAGCAGCGTAGGGGCACCGGGACTAGGTCTCTACAATGAGCAGTTCTTC.

Only a few counts were recorded for this clone. Other DNA sequences of this sample code for an identical CDR3. The chain combines TRBV28 with TRBJ1-2; D possibly corresponds to TRBD1 (5 bases). The CDR3 is 14 residues long. V lost 2 bases to trimming and J lost 5 bases, with 12 bases between them. Germline V gene sequence: CDR1 MDHEN, CDR2 SYDVKM. CDR3 in amino acids: CASSLPGYSYGYTF. The CDR3 DNA is TGTGCCAGCAGTTTACCAGGGTACTCGTATGGCTACACCTTC.

This clone was recorded a few times. This chain links TRBV2 with TRBJ1-1, with D perhaps matching TRBD1 (6 bases). Trimming stripped 5 bases from V and 4 bases from J, with 17 bases between. The germline CDR1 and CDR2 sequences are SNHLY and FYNNEI. CDR3 length: 15 residues. CDR3 amino acids: CASSPRGGLITEAFF. CDR3 coding DNA: TGTGCCAGCAGTCCTCGTGGGGGCTTGATCACTGAAGCTTTCTTT.

This sequence joins TRBV11-2 and TRBJ2-6; 7 positions match TRBD1. Per germline, CDR1 SGHAT and CDR2 FQNNGV. The CDR3 loop spans 16 amino acids. The junction had 5 bases not matched to a gene; V was cut back by 4 bases and J by 2 bases. The CDR3 spells CASSWAQGAGANVLTF. DNA for the CDR3: TGTGCCAGCAGCTGGGCTCAGGGGGCTGGGGCCAACGTCCTGACTTTC.

This chain links TRBV19 with TRBJ1-5; TRBD1 agrees at 9 bases. The CDR3 extends over 15 amino acids. Germline V CDR1 and CDR2: LNHDA, SQIVND (reference sequence). Losses at the gene ends were 5 bases for V and 4 bases for J; bases not matched to a gene: 6. In DNA form, the CDR3 reads TGTGCCAGTAGTCAAGGACAGGGGCTTAATCAGCCCCAGCATTTT. Translating it yields CASSQGQGLNQPQHF.

This clone was seen only once. J is TRBJ1-4 and V is TRBV5-6; D possibly corresponds to TRBD1 (5 bases). Deletions cut 4 bases from V and 0 bases from J, with 19 bases between. Germline lookup yields CDR1 SGHDT and CDR2 YYEEEE. This CDR3 spans 18 amino acids. The CDR3 nucleotides read TGTGCCAGCAGCCTCCAGAATCTACAAGGGGCAACTAATGAAAAACTGTTTTTT. Translating gives CASSLQNLQGATNEKLFF.

The chain recombines TRBV30 with TRBJ2-3; 7 bases are shared with TRBD1. The germline gives CDR1 GTSNPN, CDR2 SVGIG (reference sequence). CDR3 length: 13 amino acids. The trim removed 5 bases at V and 2 bases at J, leaving 4 bases unmatched. The CDR3 DNA reads TGTGCCTGGGACAGGGCTCTCACAGATACGCAGTATTTT. This translates into CAWDRALTDTQYF.

The J gene is TRBJ2-7, the V gene TRBV27, with 7 nucleotides matching TRBD1. This CDR3 contains 14 residues. CDR1 and CDR2 (germline): MNHEY, SMNVEV (reference sequence). V was pared by 2 bases and J by 4 bases, with 5 bases of the junction left unmatched. The CDR3 spells CASSLRQGEYEQYV. In DNA form, the CDR3 reads TGTGCCAGCAGTTTACGGCAGGGGGAATACGAGCAGTACGTC.

The chain uses TRBV6-5 and TRBJ2-1, with TRBD1 as a possible D gene (5 bases). Germline-derived CDR1 and CDR2 are MNHEY and SVGAGI. This CDR3 spans 12 amino acids. The germline V and J ends were trimmed by 6 bases and 7 bases, with 10 bases remaining between them. The CDR3 loop is CASSRVGNEQFF. In DNA form, the CDR3 reads TGTGCCAGCAGCAGGGTTGGGAATGAGCAGTTCTTC.

Here the CDR3 reads CASSSGERRGNEQFF. DNA of the CDR3: TGTGCCAGCAGCTCCGGGGAGCGGCGGGGCAATGAGCAGTTCTTC. The rearrangement uses TRBV11-2 and TRBJ2-1; possible D gene TRBD2, 6 bases. The CDR3 runs 15 residues. CDR1 and CDR2 from the germline V gene are SGHAT and FQNNGV. The V end was cut by 4 bases, the J end by 6 bases, with 16 bases between.

The V call is TRBV3-1 (or the pseudogene TRBV3-2), the J call TRBJ1-6, with 7 bases lining up with TRBD1. The CDR3 loop spans 15 amino acids. With V trimmed by 1 base and J by 7 bases, 4 bases remained unmatched. In germline, CDR1 is LGHDT, CDR2 YNNKEL (reference sequence). DNA of the CDR3: TGTGCCAGCAGCCAAGTTGGACAGGCCAATTCACCCCTCCACTTT. The encoded protein is CASSQVGQANSPLHF.

The chain combines TRBV10-2 with TRBJ1-1; 8 bases agree with TRBD1. Germline CDR1 is WSHSY and CDR2 is SAAADI. The CDR3 is 13 residues long. Unmatched junction bases numbered 5, after V lost 6 bases and J lost 5 bases. CDR3 DNA sequence: TGCGCCAGCAGCGGACAGGGCTGGACTGAAGCTTTCTTT. It translates to CASSGQGWTEAFF.

The chain carries TRBV6-5 and TRBJ1-5; D may be TRBD1 (5 bases). V lost 6 bases, J lost 6 bases, and 18 bases lay in between. Germline assignment: CDR1 MNHEY and CDR2 SVGAGI. This CDR3 has 15 residues. CDR3 in amino acids: CASRSYQGGPQPQHF. CDR3 in DNA: TGTGCCAGCAGATCATATCAGGGTGGCCCTCAGCCCCAGCATTTT.

The chain links TRBV3-1 (or the pseudogene TRBV3-2) to TRBJ2-1, with D perhaps matching TRBD2 (5 bases). Germline CDR1 and CDR2: LGHDT and YNNKEL (reference sequence). The CDR3 spans 12 residues. Trimming left V 1 base short and J 9 bases short, with 7 bases between. CDR3 loop: CASSQASGEQFF. CDR3 nucleotide sequence: TGTGCCAGCAGCCAAGCCAGCGGTGAGCAGTTCTTC.

J is TRBJ1-5 and V is TRBV27; 7 bases line up with TRBD1. Germline lookup yields CDR1 MNHEY and CDR2 SMNVEV (reference sequence). The CDR3 is 15 amino acids. Trimming cost V 6 bases and J 6 bases; bases outside gene matches: 11. In nucleotides, the CDR3 is TGTGCCAGCAGCCCGACAGGGAACTTCGCTCAGCCCCAGCATTTT. It encodes CASSPTGNFAQPQHF.

Concerning this clone: The same CDR3 also results from other DNA sequences found in this sample. This rearrangement joins TRBV18 to TRBJ2-1, with 9 bases matching TRBD2. This CDR3 spans 15 amino acids. Germline lookup yields CDR1 KGHSH and CDR2 LQKENI. The junction had 5 bases not matched to a gene; V was cut back by 1 base and J by 7 bases. CDR3 residues: CASSPRTSGLNEQFF. In DNA form, the CDR3 reads TGTGCCAGCTCACCACGAACTAGCGGGTTAAATGAGCAGTTCTTC. The variable domain in full, with the rest retrieved from reference TRBV18 and TRBJ2-1, is NAGVMQNPRHLVRRRGQEARLRCSPMKGHSHVYWYRQLPEEGLKFMVYLQKENIIDESGMPKERFSAEFPKEGPSILRIQQVVRGDSAAYFCASSPRTSGLNEQFFGPGTRLTVL.